The clone carrying this TCR beta chain was recorded at least ten times. Its specificity is unknown. Looked up from germline, CDR1 is DFQATT and CDR2 is SNEGSKA (reference sequence). V gave up 7 bases and J gave up 5 bases, with 18 bases separating them. This CDR3 has 13 residues. The authors ran a second PCR of about 7 to 11 cycles using a sample-barcoded 5' primer and a J-beta primer mix. TCRdb recomputed calls from the 5' RACE reads with MiXCR, one row per CDR3 protein. Of 1.5 million to 2 million distinct CDR3 sequences detected, over 25% appear once; the ten largest clones hold 7.7%. The entry originates in a study of blood T cells in healthy people across ages. Study background: Per every two T cells, about one barcoded beta molecule was captured by template switching. General study findings and limits: Naive T cell percentage strongly correlated with TCR beta diversity. Unsorted PBMC input precluded a conclusive naive versus antigen-experienced comparison. Per million T cells, TCR beta diversity dropped about linearly as age rose.

The chain is built from TRBV20-1 and TRBJ2-7; perhaps D is TRBD1 or TRBD2 (5 bases each). Sequenced: blood. This clonotype was sampled from a woman aged 30 to 39 in good health. In nucleotides, the CDR3 is TGCAGTGACCCCGGGACCACCGGCCACGAGCAGTACTTC. It translates to CSDPGTTGHEQYF.